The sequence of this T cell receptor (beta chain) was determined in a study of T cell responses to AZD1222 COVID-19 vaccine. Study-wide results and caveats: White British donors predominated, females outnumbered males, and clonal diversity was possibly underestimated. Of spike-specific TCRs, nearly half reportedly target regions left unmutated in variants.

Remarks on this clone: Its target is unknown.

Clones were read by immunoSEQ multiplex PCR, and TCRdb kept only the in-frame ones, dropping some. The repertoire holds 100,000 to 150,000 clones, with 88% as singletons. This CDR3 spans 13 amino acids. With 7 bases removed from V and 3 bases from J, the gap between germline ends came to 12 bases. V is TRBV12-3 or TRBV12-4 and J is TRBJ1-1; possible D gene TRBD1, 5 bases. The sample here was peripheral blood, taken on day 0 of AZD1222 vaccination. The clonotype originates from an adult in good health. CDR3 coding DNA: TGTGCCAGCAACACAGGTAGCTACACTGAAGCTTTCTTT. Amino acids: CASNTGSYTEAFF.